Reported below is one T cell receptor (beta chain). Its antigen remains unknown. Germline V gene lookup returns CDR1 SGHTA and CDR2 FQGNSA. The ends were cut back, 2 bases at V and 4 bases at J, with 11 bases in the middle. CDR3 length: 14 residues. 5'RACE primed at constant segments yielded TCR alpha and TCR beta cDNA libraries bearing sample barcodes and UMIs. From the 5' RACE reads, TCRdb called clonotypes with MiXCR, one entry per CDR3 protein. The sample shows about 430,000 distinct CDR3 sequences, 20% to 25% of them seen only once. These data originate in a study of T-cell memory formation after mild COVID-19. Study-level information: TCR clusters mostly belonged to single donors.

Notes on the study in general: Memory sampled before infection contained some responding clones, suggesting cross-reactive memory joined.

This rearrangement joins TRBV7-2 to TRBJ1-1, with D possibly TRBD1 on 5 matching bases. The sequenced sample was PBMCs or a T cell subset sorted from them (not recorded which). The receptor was derived from an adult woman who had mild COVID-19 (a few samples of this study predate the infection). Cell type and time point are not known. CDR3: CASSLQGMGTEAFF. DNA for the CDR3: TGTGCCAGCAGCTTACAGGGTATGGGCACTGAAGCTTTCTTT.